These 17 T cell receptor beta chains originate from one sample sequenced in a study of blood T cell repertoires in COVID-19. Only in-frame clones appear in the TCRdb table, and some are missing; sequencing was by immunoSEQ multiplex PCR. The sample includes fewer than 250,000 clones, 87% seen only once; the top ten take just over 2.5%. The sequenced material came from PBMCs or T cells enriched from blood (not recorded which). All receptors derive from a woman between 25 and 40 years old with acute COVID-19.

The chain recombines TRBV30 with TRBJ2-2, with 8 bases identical to TRBD1. The J segment lost 2 bases and the V segment lost 3 bases, leaving 2 bases of the junction unmatched. Germline V gives CDR1 GTSNPN, CDR2 SVGIG (reference sequence). This CDR3 is built from 14 residues. DNA of the CDR3: TGTGCCTGGAGGGGGACAGGTAACACCGGGGAGCTGTTTTTT. Its translation: CAWRGTGNTGELFF.

The chain joins TRBV14 to TRBJ2-5; a weak D match, TRBD1 (6 bases). The CDR3 covers 14 residues. The V gene's germline CDR1 is SGHDN and CDR2 FVKESK. Between the trimmed V and J ends, which lost 6 bases and 1 base, there was a span of 12 bases. The CDR3 DNA follows: TGTGCCAGCAGGAAAGGACAGCCCCAAGAGACCCAGTACTTC. Protein: CASRKGQPQETQYF.

The chain is built from TRBV2 and TRBJ2-7, with 7 positions matching TRBD1. After removal of 10 bases from V and 0 bases from J, the junction contained 9 bases not matched to a gene. There are 14 residues in the CDR3. CDR1 is SNHLY, CDR2 FYNNEI, per germline. This chain's CDR3 is CATRDSTNSYEQYF. CDR3 nucleotide sequence: TGTGCCACCAGGGACAGTACAAACTCCTACGAGCAGTACTTC.

The rearrangement uses TRBV4-1 and TRBJ2-2; 7 positions agree with TRBD2. The trim removed 3 bases at V and 6 bases at J, leaving 10 bases unmatched. There are 16 residues in the CDR3. Germline CDR1 MGHRA, CDR2 YSYEKL. The CDR3, as DNA: TGCGCCAGCAGCCAGGGGAGGGGCGCCCCCGCCGGGGAGCTGTTTTTT. Translated: CASSQGRGAPAGELFF.

This rearrangement joins TRBV5-4 to TRBJ2-1; tentatively, D is TRBD2 (7 bases). Germline CDR1 SGHNT, CDR2 YYREEE (reference sequence). The CDR3 runs to 16 residues. The V and J ends lost 0 bases and 7 bases respectively, with 17 bases between them. The CDR3 protein is CASSLESGGAQNEQFF. The CDR3, as DNA: TGTGCCAGCAGCTTGGAGTCTGGGGGGGCCCAGAATGAGCAGTTCTTC.

The chain is built from TRBV5-1 and TRBJ1-1; 8 nucleotides align to TRBD1. The CDR3 is made up of 14 amino acids. The ends lost 4 bases at V and 1 base at J; junction bases unmatched: 3. The V gene's germline CDR1 is SGHRS and CDR2 YFSETQ. CDR3 residues: CASSHGTGNTEAFF. The CDR3 bases are TGCGCCAGCAGCCACGGGACAGGGAACACTGAAGCTTTCTTT.

V usage is TRBV7-9 and J usage is TRBJ2-7, with TRBD1 as a possible D gene (6 bases). Germline V gives CDR1 SEHNR, CDR2 FQNEAQ (reference sequence). The V end was cut by 5 bases, the J end by 4 bases, with 18 bases between. The CDR3 covers 15 residues. CDR3 nucleotide sequence: TGTGCCAGCAGCCAGTCTGAGGACAGCCTTTACGAGCAGTACTTC. Its translation is CASSQSEDSLYEQYF. The full variable domain, completed using reference TRBV7-9 and TRBJ2-7, is DTGVSQNPRHKITKRGQNVTFRCDPISEHNRLYWYRQTLGQGPEFLTYFQNEAQLEKSRLLSDRFSAERPKGSFSTLEIQRTEQGDSAMYLCASSQSEDSLYEQYFGPGTRLTVT.

The rearrangement links TRBV3-1 (or the pseudogene TRBV3-2) to TRBJ1-2; weak D call: TRBD1 (5 bases). CDR1 is LGHDT, CDR2 YNNKEL, per germline (reference sequence). The V gene lost 4 bases and the J gene lost 6 bases, with 9 bases spanning the gap. The CDR3 runs 12 residues. CDR3 residues: CASSPGGDGYTF. The CDR3 nucleotides are TGTGCCAGCAGCCCCGGAGGGGATGGCTACACCTTC.

This clone occurred once. This chain uses TRBV5-1 with TRBJ2-5, with TRBD1 matching 8 bases. The V and J ends lost 3 bases and 3 bases, in that order; junction bases with no gene match: 7. This CDR3 region has 15 residues. Per the germline V gene, CDR1 is SGHRS and CDR2 is YFSETQ. The CDR3 protein is CASSSRQGMEETQYF. CDR3 in DNA: TGCGCCAGCAGCTCCCGACAGGGGATGGAAGAGACCCAGTACTTC.

This clone has only a few counts. V usage is TRBV5-1 and J usage is TRBJ1-1, with D unresolved. CDR3 size: 15 residues. CDR1 SGHRS and CDR2 YFSETQ come from the germline V gene. V shed 0 bases and J shed 4 bases, with 13 bases lying between them. CDR3 amino acids: CASSLAPGGSTEAFF. The DNA of the CDR3 is TGCGCCAGCAGCTTGGCCCCGGGTGGGAGCACTGAAGCTTTCTTT.

This clone occurred a few times. The chain is built from TRBV4-1 and TRBJ2-7; D uncertain. This CDR3 is built from 12 residues. V lost 0 bases, J lost 3 bases, and 3 bases lay in between. Germline V lookup: CDR1 MGHRA, CDR2 YSYEKL. This CDR3 is CASSQDSYEQYF. In DNA, the CDR3 is TGCGCCAGCAGCCAAGATAGCTACGAGCAGTACTTC.

The chain recombines TRBV7-8 with TRBJ1-1; 9 bases are a match to TRBD1. This CDR3 has 15 amino acids. V was clipped by 5 bases and J by 5 bases; unmatched bases: 9. Per germline, CDR1 SGHVS and CDR2 FQNEAQ. CDR3 sequence: CASSETGGGGTEAFF. The DNA for the CDR3 is TGTGCCAGCAGCGAGACAGGGGGTGGGGGAACTGAAGCTTTCTTT.

The CDR3 coding sequence is TGTGCCATGCTCGACTTGAGCACAGATACGCAGTATTTT. Its protein product is CAMLDLSTDTQYF. V usage is TRBV10-3 and J usage is TRBJ2-3; no clear D. V was shortened by 9 bases and J by 0 bases, with 10 bases between the two germline ends. CDR1 and CDR2 from the germline V gene are ENHRY and SYGVKD. The CDR3 is 13 amino acids.

The table lists this clone with a count of one. The rearrangement links TRBV4-1 to TRBJ1-1, with TRBD1 as a possible D gene (5 bases). This CDR3 contains 14 residues. V shed 8 bases and J shed 3 bases, with 16 bases lying between them. The germline gives CDR1 MGHRA, CDR2 YSYEKL. The CDR3 region has the DNA TGCGCCAGCGCGCGGGGTAGGGGAGACACTGAAGCTTTCTTT. Protein sequence: CASARGRGDTEAFF.

The chain employs TRBV5-5 and TRBJ1-5; 8 positions agree with TRBD1. This CDR3 has 18 amino acids. CDR1 is SGHKS and CDR2 is YYEKEE in the germline V gene (reference sequence). Trimming took 0 bases from V and 1 from J; bases not matched to a gene: 9. CDR3 nucleotide sequence: TGTGCCAGCAGCTTGGCCCAGGGGGCGAAGTTGAGCAATCAGCCCCAGCATTTT. Encoded protein: CASSLAQGAKLSNQPQHF.

As for this clone: The junction does not match germline at one end; this may be a read error. The rearrangement links TRBV7-2 to TRBJ1-1; D not resolved. The germline V gene encodes CDR1 SGHTA and CDR2 FQGNSA. This CDR3 contains 14 residues. The chain's CDR3 is CASSLAMANNEAFF. In nucleotides, the CDR3 is TGTGCCAGCAGCTTAGCGATGGCAAACAATGAAGCTTTCTTT.

This sequence joins TRBV11-2 and TRBJ2-7; D not certain. V was trimmed by 5 bases and J by 3 bases, leaving 11 bases between them. Germline V gives CDR1 SGHAT, CDR2 FQNNGV. The CDR3 is made up of 13 amino acids. The CDR3 nucleotides are TGTGCCAGCAGCCCTAACAACAGCTACGAGCAGTACTTC. Its translation: CASSPNNSYEQYF.